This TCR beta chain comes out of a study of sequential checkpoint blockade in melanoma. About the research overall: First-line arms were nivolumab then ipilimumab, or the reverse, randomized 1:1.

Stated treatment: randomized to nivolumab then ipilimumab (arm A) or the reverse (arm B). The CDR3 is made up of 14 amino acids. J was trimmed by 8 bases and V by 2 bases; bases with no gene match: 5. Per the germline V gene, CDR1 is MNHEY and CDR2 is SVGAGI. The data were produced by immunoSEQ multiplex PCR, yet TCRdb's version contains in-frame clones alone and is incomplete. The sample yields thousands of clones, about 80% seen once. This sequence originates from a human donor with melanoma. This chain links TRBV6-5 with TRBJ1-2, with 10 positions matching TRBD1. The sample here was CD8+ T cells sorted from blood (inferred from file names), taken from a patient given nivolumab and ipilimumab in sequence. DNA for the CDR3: TGTGCCAGCAGTTACGGGGGACAGGGGCAAGGCTACACCTTC. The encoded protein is CASSYGGQGQGYTF.